Listed below are T cell receptor beta chains from one sample, sequenced in a study of T cell repertoires in cytomegalovirus infection. For these receptors, no antigen is known. One entry per CDR3 protein results from TCRdb running MiXCR on the reads. The sample records around 710,000 distinct CDR3 sequences, about 28% being singletons. This material consisted of cultured CD8+ T cells from PBMCs, taken from culture after CMV antigen stimulation. The receptors were sampled from a human donor in good health (CMV status not recorded). Some clones in this sample may be carry-over from other donors' samples. Both conserved end residues are trimmed from each CDR3.

CDR3aa,v_gene
ASSSPQDRAREQF,TRBV7-3
ASSHFDRGRNTEAF,TRBV3-1
ASSYGPDRVNTEAF,TRBV7-2
ATSVGGGQPQH,TRBV24-1
ASSPRQGAPPSDGYT,TRBV7-8
ASSYILLAGEETQY,TRBV6-2/TRBV6-3
ASSLVGVTNEQF,TRBV7-2
ASSPGPTYGYT,TRBV27
ASSKLRVLFTEAF,TRBV19
ASRDEGGGAANEQF,TRBV5-4
ASSEVVSHNSPLH,TRBV25-1
ASSYRQHTGELF,TRBV6-5
ASSLVDYGLVLYNEQF,TRBV7-8
SAREAQTGVGQPQH,TRBV20-1
ASSLTSQGTTGELF,TRBV5-1
ASVGDYGYT,TRBV12-3/TRBV12-4
ASSLYTWDGASGNTIY,TRBV5-1
ASSFDFGIPTDTQY,TRBV12-3/TRBV12-4
ASSQGRGNNEQF,TRBV4-1
SARDFSGQGPYEQY,TRBV20-1
ASSPSGGPPSYNEQF,TRBV12-3/TRBV12-4
ASRTASTDTQY,TRBV7-8
ASSWTSGSGETQY,TRBV2
SARLLGGGETQY,TRBV20-1
ASSERNRDYAHLGEQF,TRBV6-1
ASSLLQGGFYGYT,TRBV11-2
ASSLAKSTEAF,TRBV7-6
ASSEGGTESYQETQY,TRBV6-1
ASSSFQGALEGPQH,TRBV7-9
AISVTSGTGTSYEQY,TRBV10-3
ASRAGLADTQY,TRBV2
ASSYSAPRVVGYGYT,TRBV6-6
ASRDRGWAATEAF,TRBV19